These T cell receptor beta chains were read from a single sample in a study of cytomegalovirus exposure and HLA in healthy donors. Clones were read by immunoSEQ multiplex PCR, and TCRdb kept only the in-frame ones, dropping some. The sample includes hundreds of thousands of clones, around 66% of them seen just once. The sample was PBMCs. Receptor source: a female donor in good health and CMV-seronegative. CDR3s leave out the opening cysteine and the closing phenylalanine or tryptophan.

V gene: TRBV7-9; J gene: TRBJ2-7; CDR3 protein: ASSLTTGAIPPYEQY
V gene: TRBV5-1; J gene: TRBJ2-1; CDR3 protein: ASRSFSSGTNNEQF
V gene: TRBV7-9; J gene: TRBJ1-6; CDR3 protein: AGTTGGYSPLH
V gene: TRBV21-1; J gene: TRBJ2-1; CDR3 protein: ASSQGSRAPYNEQF
V gene: TRBV4-1; J gene: TRBJ1-5; CDR3 protein: ASSQDIGGGVNQPQH
V gene: TRBV27; J gene: TRBJ2-7; CDR3 protein: ASSLLSRSNEQY
V gene: TRBV6-5; J gene: TRBJ1-2; CDR3 protein: ASSYRGLRSDGYT
V gene: TRBV5-6; J gene: TRBJ2-7; CDR3 protein: ASSPLGQGIVAYEQY
V gene: TRBV6-1; J gene: TRBJ1-1; CDR3 protein: ASLFTEMNTEAF
V gene: TRBV19; J gene: TRBJ1-3; CDR3 protein: ASTQGVPGNTIY
V gene: TRBV11-3; J gene: TRBJ1-2; CDR3 protein: ASSSGTGVLDYGYT
V gene: TRBV30; J gene: TRBJ2-2; CDR3 protein: AWSVLGQGPGELF
V gene: TRBV27; J gene: TRBJ2-7; CDR3 protein: ASSFGISYEQY
V gene: TRBV30; J gene: TRBJ2-3; CDR3 protein: AWSEREGQRDTQY